The clone carrying this T cell receptor beta chain was counted a single time. This sample is part of a study of T-cell memory formation after mild COVID-19. In the study overall: TCR clusters were mostly donor specific.

CDR3 length: 15 amino acids. Germline V CDR1 and CDR2: PRHDT, FYEKMQ (reference sequence). V lost 5 bases and J lost 0, with 11 bases in between. In TCRdb, the 5' RACE reads were re-called with MiXCR into one record per CDR3 protein. The table lists 560,000 or so distinct CDR3 sequences, 17% of them singletons. Sequenced input: PBMCs or a T cell subset sorted from them (not recorded which). This sequence joins TRBV13 and TRBJ2-1; D call uncertain. This TCR derives from an adult woman who had mild COVID-19 (a few samples of this study predate the infection). Cell type and time point are not known. The CDR3 spells CASSPTVPSYNEQFF. CDR3 bases: TGTGCCAGCAGCCCTACAGTACCCTCCTACAATGAGCAGTTCTTC.